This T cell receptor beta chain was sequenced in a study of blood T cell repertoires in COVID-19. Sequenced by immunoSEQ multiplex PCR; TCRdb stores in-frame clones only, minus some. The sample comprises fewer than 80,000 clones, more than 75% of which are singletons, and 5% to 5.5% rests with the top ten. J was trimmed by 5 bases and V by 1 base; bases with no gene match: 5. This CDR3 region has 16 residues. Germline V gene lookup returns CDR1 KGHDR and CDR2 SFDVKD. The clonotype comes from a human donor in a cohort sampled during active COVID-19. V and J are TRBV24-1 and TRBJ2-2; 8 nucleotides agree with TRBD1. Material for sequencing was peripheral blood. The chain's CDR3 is CATSDFGRGRTGELFF. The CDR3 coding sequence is TGTGCCACCAGTGATTTCGGCAGGGGGCGTACCGGGGAGCTGTTTTTT.